A selection of T cell receptor beta chains follows, all from one sample in a study of early T cells in non-severe SARS-CoV-2 infection. A single record per CDR3 protein comes from TCRdb applying MiXCR to the 5' RACE reads. The repertoire holds fewer than 65,000 distinct CDR3 sequences, with around 8% as singletons. The source was whole blood, collected at baseline. These receptors were collected from an adult who was a healthcare worker with PCR-confirmed SARS-CoV-2 infection or an uninfected control (not recorded which). CDR3s include the opening cysteine and the closing phenylalanine or tryptophan.

CDR3aa: CASSSQGSPAYEQYF
v_gene: TRBV7-2
j_gene: TRBJ2-7

CDR3aa: CASITGVRTEAFF
v_gene: TRBV6-6
j_gene: TRBJ1-1

CDR3aa: CSVMYLGRGYTF
v_gene: TRBV29-1
j_gene: TRBJ1-2

CDR3aa: CASSPDLGPSYEQYF
v_gene: TRBV11-2
j_gene: TRBJ2-7

CDR3aa: CSARVIGNQPQHF
v_gene: TRBV20-1
j_gene: TRBJ1-5

CDR3aa: CASSLWFAGAETQYF
v_gene: TRBV5-4
j_gene: TRBJ2-5

CDR3aa: CSAKSNRQGRPTGNEQFF
v_gene: TRBV20-1
j_gene: TRBJ2-1

CDR3aa: CASSIMEDTQYF
v_gene: TRBV7-8
j_gene: TRBJ2-3

CDR3aa: CASSLGAAGEQFF
v_gene: TRBV7-2
j_gene: TRBJ2-1

CDR3aa: CATTDRSGNTIYF
v_gene: TRBV24-1
j_gene: TRBJ1-3

CDR3aa: CASSTGQGEVQYF
v_gene: TRBV5-1
j_gene: TRBJ2-7

CDR3aa: CASSPPGGGISYNEQFF
v_gene: TRBV5-6
j_gene: TRBJ2-1

CDR3aa: CASSYGGGRHNEQFF
v_gene: TRBV6-2/TRBV6-3
j_gene: TRBJ2-1

CDR3aa: CASSYGDLYNEQFF
v_gene: TRBV6-2/TRBV6-3
j_gene: TRBJ2-1

CDR3aa: CASSEGLAGGNEQYF
v_gene: TRBV9
j_gene: TRBJ2-7

CDR3aa: CASSPDREVRGANVLTF
v_gene: TRBV7-9
j_gene: TRBJ2-6

CDR3aa: CASSVRRDSNEQFF
v_gene: TRBV6-4
j_gene: TRBJ2-1

CDR3aa: CASSQSHSGANVLTF
v_gene: TRBV3-1
j_gene: TRBJ2-6

CDR3aa: CASSRDLPSYEQYF
v_gene: TRBV28
j_gene: TRBJ2-7

CDR3aa: CASSPSTLIEQYF
v_gene: TRBV6-5
j_gene: TRBJ2-7

CDR3aa: CAISEGTSEQTQYF
v_gene: TRBV10-3
j_gene: TRBJ2-5

CDR3aa: CASSQNRVASSYNEQFF
v_gene: TRBV3-1
j_gene: TRBJ2-1

CDR3aa: CASSLWRGRETEAFF
v_gene: TRBV28
j_gene: TRBJ1-1

CDR3aa: CSVSWGGDTGELFF
v_gene: TRBV29-1
j_gene: TRBJ2-2

CDR3aa: CASSYSMGTGRPHNEQFF
v_gene: TRBV6-5
j_gene: TRBJ2-1

CDR3aa: CASSQGLSANTGELFF
v_gene: TRBV3-1
j_gene: TRBJ2-2

CDR3aa: CASSSRRGAAPLHF
v_gene: TRBV13
j_gene: TRBJ1-6

CDR3aa: CSAADGPYEQYF
v_gene: TRBV20-1
j_gene: TRBJ2-7

CDR3aa: CASSSNSYNEQFF
v_gene: TRBV11-2
j_gene: TRBJ2-1

CDR3aa: CASRSKRLAGHYEQYF
v_gene: TRBV6-5
j_gene: TRBJ2-7

CDR3aa: CASSQDGTDTYEQYF
v_gene: TRBV4-1
j_gene: TRBJ2-7

CDR3aa: CASSYAGSEQFF
v_gene: TRBV11-2
j_gene: TRBJ2-1

CDR3aa: CSARVAGRTYEQYF
v_gene: TRBV20-1
j_gene: TRBJ2-7

CDR3aa: CASSIKASGSHSSYNEQFF
v_gene: TRBV19
j_gene: TRBJ2-1

CDR3aa: CASSYSASGSETQYF
v_gene: TRBV6-2/TRBV6-3
j_gene: TRBJ2-5

CDR3aa: CASSSRLRDRDYEQYF
v_gene: TRBV7-6
j_gene: TRBJ2-7

CDR3aa: CASSLIDRDTGELFF
v_gene: TRBV4-3
j_gene: TRBJ2-2

CDR3aa: CASRTYSDRNFYGYTF
v_gene: TRBV7-9
j_gene: TRBJ1-2

CDR3aa: CASSRLAGLYEQYF
v_gene: TRBV19
j_gene: TRBJ2-7

CDR3aa: CASSIEFAEFQETQYF
v_gene: TRBV19
j_gene: TRBJ2-5

CDR3aa: CSAMTAGGRLETQYF
v_gene: TRBV20-1
j_gene: TRBJ2-5

CDR3aa: CASSYQLAGAYEQYF
v_gene: TRBV6-6
j_gene: TRBJ2-7

CDR3aa: CASSLDRGATNEKLFF
v_gene: TRBV5-1
j_gene: TRBJ1-4

CDR3aa: CASPRGGENYHEQYF
v_gene: TRBV28
j_gene: TRBJ2-7

CDR3aa: CARLFPSRDRGPKDTEAFF
v_gene: TRBV23-1
j_gene: TRBJ1-1

CDR3aa: CSAAGASTGELFF
v_gene: TRBV20-1
j_gene: TRBJ2-2

CDR3aa: CASTKRTSSLTDTQYF
v_gene: TRBV6-1
j_gene: TRBJ2-3

CDR3aa: CASKVRGQNSYEQYF
v_gene: TRBV2
j_gene: TRBJ2-7

CDR3aa: CASISAGMGIEQYF
v_gene: TRBV7-8
j_gene: TRBJ2-7

CDR3aa: CASSAERNEQFF
v_gene: TRBV9
j_gene: TRBJ2-1

CDR3aa: CASSLLKGGPTLSYEQYF
v_gene: TRBV5-6
j_gene: TRBJ2-7

CDR3aa: CASSQGTAGPYGYTF
v_gene: TRBV3-1
j_gene: TRBJ1-2

CDR3aa: CASSQRGVVETQYF
v_gene: TRBV7-9
j_gene: TRBJ2-5

CDR3aa: CASSYLDISGELFF
v_gene: TRBV6-5
j_gene: TRBJ2-2